This entry describes one T cell receptor (beta chain). There is no known antigen for this receptor. One base away there is no much larger clone; base qualities are not given. RNA was extracted using the RNeasy kit, and about 0.45 to 1 microgram was reverse transcribed with random hexamers. The immunoSEQ multiplex PCR assay, covering 54 Vbeta and 13 Jbeta segments, was used to amplify TCR beta CDR3 regions. Bias from PCR amplification was corrected by using a synthetic template baseline for primer optimization and for computational correction. In the source study's methods: Reads were assigned to V, D and J genes according to IMGT and analyzed in immunoSEQ Analyzer, with only productive sequences retained. Clonality was calculated as one minus the Shannon entropy normalized by log2 of the number of productive unique sequences. For each patient and control, public and private clones were evaluated among the 100 most prevalent clones. Clones were defined as Susac-specific if absent from the healthy and MS cohorts, from 900 to 1,300 published viral clones and from other ImmuneACCESS disease sequences. TCRdb applied fastp at Q25 and MiXCR to the public reads, then kept only in-frame beta chains. One record per CDR3 amino acid sequence lists the most common genes and DNA. The V and J calls shown here were made by TCRdb, not taken from the authors' results. The sample table shows approximately 170,000 distinct CDR3 sequences, and about 91% are seen once. The ten largest make up roughly 0.08% of the sample.

High-throughput TCR beta sequencing profiled peripheral blood CD8+ and CD4+ T cells from healthy donors, Susac syndrome patients and multiple sclerosis patients. The healthy donors served as controls matched for age and sex. Bulk CD8+ and CD4+ T cells were purified magnetically by negative isolation, whereas CD8+ TEMRA cells were enriched by FACS. Blood was collected in EDTA tubes and processed within 24 hours, with PBMCs isolated through density gradient centrifugation. PBMCs destined for TCR sequencing were cryopreserved in liquid nitrogen and later thawed in a 37 °C water bath. Purity of sorted or isolated CD4+, CD8+ and CD8+ TEMRA cells was at least 90%. The record originates from a study of CD8 T cells in Susac syndrome (dated by TCRdb to between 2018 and 2020). Describing the broader study: Whether CD8+ T cell activation and differentiation in Susac syndrome was antigen driven was tested using repertoire sequencing.

V trim: 7 bases; J trim: 5 bases; unmatched bases: 6. From the germline V gene, CDR1 is MNHNS and CDR2 is SASEGT. The CDR3 measures 15 amino acids from cysteine to phenylalanine. Only the CDR3 portion is preserved as DNA: 45 bases, with reading frame beginning at the first base. Overall study results and their limits: The study acknowledged that relatively few individuals were included in the TCR sequencing and HLA analysis.

Material: CD4+ T cells from PBMCs. The origin of this receptor is a human donor in good health. This chain joins TRBV6-1 to TRBJ2-7, and TRBD2 aligns with 15 junction nucleotides. The DNA is TGTGCCAGCACCACGGGACTAGCGGGAGGTAACGAGCAGTACTTC. The translation is CASTTGLAGGNEQYF.